This T cell receptor (beta chain) was identified in a study of read filtering for tumor transcriptome and immune sequencing. Notes on this clonotype: This may come from a read error, since a much larger clone is one base off.

From roughly 0.4 ug of RNA, a library with molecular barcoded alpha/delta and beta/gamma adaptors was made. TCRdb re-called the reads through MiXCR, storing one row per CDR3 protein. The sample has roughly 38,000 distinct CDR3 sequences; roughly an eighth are singletons. CDR1 and CDR2 (germline): MNHNS, SASEGT. The CDR3 consists of 19 residues. The sequence was obtained from a donor aged 40 or older with multiple myeloma. The specimen sequenced was a population of CD138-negative cells sorted from bone marrow. The chain has TRBV6-1 and TRBJ2-6, with D perhaps matching TRBD1 or TRBD2 (5 bases each). The CDR3 loop is CASSEARGCTASGANVPTF. The CDR3 DNA follows: TGTGCCAGCAGTGAAGCGCGAGGGTGTACAGCTTCTGGGGCCAACGTCCCGACTTTC.